The entry below gives a single TCR beta chain sequence along with its context. This sample is part of a study of identifying expanded T cells in peripheral blood. V was clipped by 5 bases and J by 0 bases, with 11 bases between them. Per the germline V gene, CDR1 is PRHDT and CDR2 is FYEKMQ (reference sequence). The CDR3 sequence is 14 residues long. Here immunoSEQ multiplex PCR was the method, and the copy in TCRdb shows in-frame clones only, minus some. In the table there are 100,000 or so clones, roughly 91% of which are singletons. This chain links TRBV13 with TRBJ2-7; D tentatively reads TRBD1 or TRBD2 (5 bases each). The sequencing input was blood. This sequence was found in a person between 18 and 75 years old in good health. The DNA of the CDR3 is TGTGCCAGCAGCCGGGGCCGGCCCTCCTACGAGCAGTACTTC. Amino acid sequence: CASSRGRPSYEQYF. Based on the CDR3 plus reference TRBV13 and TRBJ2-7, the full variable domain is AAGVIQSPRHLIKEKRETATLKCYPIPRHDTVYWYQQGPGQDPQFLISFYEKMQSDKGSIPDRFSAQQFSDYHSELNMSSLELGDSALYFCASSRGRPSYEQYFGPGTRLTVT.